The table lists the clone carrying this T cell receptor beta chain with a count of one. Its specificity is unknown. This record comes from a study of neoadjuvant nivolumab and ipilimumab in lung cancer. Study in general: The combination arm added day-1 ipilimumab 1 mg/kg to nivolumab 3 mg/kg on days 1, 15, 29.

Only in-frame clones appear in the TCRdb table, and some are missing; sequencing was by immunoSEQ multiplex PCR. The sample records more than 10,000 clones, around 70% being singletons. Regarding the study as a whole: Pathologic regression was not significantly tied to TCR clonality.

CDR1 and CDR2 from the germline V gene are SGHRS and YFSETQ. V lost 0 bases and J lost 2, with 6 bases in between. This CDR3 contains 14 residues. Sequenced material: peripheral blood, taken after neoadjuvant nivolumab, alone or with ipilimumab, at or shortly before surgery. The chain is built from TRBV5-1 and TRBJ2-4; D uncertain. The clonotype originates from an adult with non-small cell lung cancer. The CDR3 here is CASSLGVSKNIQYF. CDR3 bases: TGCGCCAGCAGCTTGGGCGTCTCCAAAAACATTCAGTACTTC.